Presented here are 14 T cell receptor beta chains from one specimen sequenced in a study of T-cell memory formation after mild COVID-19. TCRdb itself ran the 5' RACE reads through MiXCR, one entry per CDR3 protein. The sample lists 250,000 to 300,000 distinct CDR3 sequences, 15% to 20% occurring once. The sample comprised PBMCs or a T cell subset sorted from them (not recorded which). The receptors were sampled from a man aged 18-30 years who had mild COVID-19 (a few samples of this study predate the infection). Cell type and time point are not known.

This clonotype was seen many times. This sequence joins TRBV5-4 and TRBJ2-1; D not certain. V was clipped by 5 bases and J by 0 bases, with 12 bases between them. The germline V gene has CDR1 SGHNT and CDR2 YYREEE (reference sequence). The CDR3 totals 15 residues. Here the CDR3 DNA reads TGTGCCAGCAGTGTCTCATCGAGCTCCTACAATGAGCAGTTCTTC. Its protein is CASSVSSSSYNEQFF.

This clonotype has ten or more counts. The rearrangement uses TRBV28 and TRBJ2-6, with D uncertain. V lost 7 bases to trimming and J lost 1 base, with 8 bases between them. Germline-derived CDR1 and CDR2 are MDHEN and SYDVKM. This CDR3 is 14 amino acids long. The CDR3 reads CASNRGSGANVLTF. The DNA for the CDR3 is TGTGCCAGCAATCGAGGATCTGGGGCCAACGTCCTGACTTTC.

The V and J genes are TRBV6-2 or TRBV6-3 and TRBJ2-7; TRBD2 agrees at 8 bases. Per germline, CDR1 MNHEY and CDR2 SVGEGT. Trimming took 5 bases from V and 3 from J; bases not matched to a gene: 9. This CDR3 comprises 15 residues. For the CDR3, the DNA is TGTGCCAGCAGTGGCCTGGGACTAGTCGACTACGAGCAGTACTTC. This translates into CASSGLGLVDYEQYF.

This clonotype was detected only a few times. The chain joins TRBV7-2 to TRBJ2-5; D could derive from TRBD1 or TRBD2 (7 bases each). CDR1 is SGHTA, CDR2 FQGNSA, per germline. V dropped 3 bases and J dropped 3 bases, with 14 bases sitting between them. The CDR3 contains 15 residues. CDR3 bases: TGTGCCAGCAGCTTCAACAGGGGAGGGGAAGAGACCCAGTACTTC. Translating gives CASSFNRGGEETQYF.

In its sample, this clonotype was seen a few times. The chain uses TRBV10-3 and TRBJ2-7, with 8 bases that match TRBD1. Germline lookup yields CDR1 ENHRY and CDR2 SYGVKD. V shed 0 bases and J 3 bases; nucleotides not matched to a gene: 7. CDR3 length: 16 residues. The DNA of the CDR3 is TGTGCCATCAGTGAGTCAGGACAGGGTGGAGGCTACGAGCAGTACGTC. Translating gives CAISESGQGGGYEQYV.

This clonotype was picked up a small number of times. This sequence joins TRBV5-1 and TRBJ1-4; D unresolved. Deletions cut 7 bases from V and 12 bases from J, with 16 bases between. Germline loops: CDR1 SGHRS, CDR2 YFSETQ. CDR3 length equals 12 residues. In nucleotides, the CDR3 is TGCGCCAGCGCAGGTGGGGATGGAGAACTGTTTTTT. Protein sequence: CASAGGDGELFF.

This clonotype was recorded at least ten times. This chain connects TRBV5-1 to TRBJ2-1; 9 bases map to TRBD1. The CDR3 is 15 residues long. Germline V gene lookup returns CDR1 SGHRS and CDR2 YFSETQ. V was clipped by 3 bases and J by 6 bases; unmatched bases: 7. CDR3 in DNA: TGCGCCAGCAGCTCCCCGGGACAGGGAGGCAATGAGCAGTTCTTC. Its translation: CASSSPGQGGNEQFF.

The chain employs TRBV18 and TRBJ2-7; 9 bases map to TRBD2. Looked up from germline, CDR1 is KGHSH and CDR2 is LQKENI. The junction had 11 bases not matched to a gene; V was cut back by 3 bases and J by 5 bases. The CDR3 is made up of 16 amino acids. CDR3 loop: CASSPSLAGIKNEQYF. The CDR3, as DNA: TGTGCCAGCTCACCTTCCCTAGCGGGGATTAAGAACGAGCAGTACTTC.

This clonotype came up a few times. The chain joins TRBV7-9 to TRBJ2-3; D gene uncertain. This CDR3 is built from 13 residues. The germline CDR1 and CDR2 sequences are SEHNR and FQNEAQ (reference sequence). V lost 1 base, J lost 9 bases, and 11 bases lay in between. The CDR3 loop reads CASSLVEPRTQYF. CDR3 DNA: TGTGCCAGCAGCTTAGTGGAACCGAGAACGCAGTATTTT.

This clonotype showed up just a few times. The chain uses TRBV3-1 and TRBJ1-2, with D possibly being TRBD1 (6 bases). This CDR3 comprises 15 residues. From germline, CDR1 is LGHDT and CDR2 YNNKEL (reference sequence). Trimming pared 1 base from V and 8 bases from J, leaving 17 bases between. This chain's CDR3 is CASSQGTKGVSGYTF. CDR3 DNA: TGTGCCAGCAGCCAAGGTACCAAGGGGGTAAGCGGCTACACCTTC.

This clonotype was seen a few times. The V gene is TRBV5-1, the J gene TRBJ1-1; D is uncertain. This CDR3 is built from 11 residues. The germline V gene has CDR1 SGHRS and CDR2 YFSETQ. V shed 4 bases and J shed 7 bases, with 8 bases lying between them. CDR3 region: CASSPGGEAFF. The CDR3 region has the DNA TGCGCCAGCAGCCCCGGCGGTGAAGCTTTCTTT.

This chain uses TRBV4-1 with TRBJ2-1; 9 positions match TRBD2. V dropped 0 bases and J dropped 8; count of bases not matched to a gene: 8. The CDR3 runs to 16 residues. Germline loops: CDR1 MGHRA, CDR2 YSYEKL. In nucleotides, the CDR3 is TGCGCCAGCAGCCAAGATAGAGCGGGGGGAGGGGATGAGCAGTTCTTC. It codes for CASSQDRAGGGDEQFF.

The CDR3 loop is CASSQDLGRGLRETQYF. CDR3 in DNA: TGTGCCAGCAGCCAAGATCTTGGCAGGGGGCTTCGGGAGACCCAGTACTTC. The gene calls are TRBV4-2 and TRBJ2-5; 8 nucleotides agree with TRBD1. The CDR3 extends over 17 amino acids. V was clipped by 0 bases and J by 5 bases; unmatched bases: 11. Looked up from germline, CDR1 is LGHNA and CDR2 is YNFKEQ.

This clonotype showed up just a few times. The chain has TRBV11-2 and TRBJ2-3; perhaps TRBD1 as D (5 bases). This CDR3 comprises 17 residues. V lost 4 bases, J lost 0 bases, and 17 bases lay in between. Germline CDR1 SGHAT, CDR2 FQNNGV. The CDR3 sequence: CASSWQGPVTSTDTQYF. The CDR3 nucleotides are TGTGCCAGCAGCTGGCAGGGCCCAGTTACTAGCACAGATACGCAGTATTTT.